This TCR beta chain was found in a study of Tregs in tolerant kidney transplant recipients. On the study more broadly: Mixed chimerism was transient after nonmyeloablative marrow transplants from related graft donors. Whole-study results and caveats: Biological reproducibility was not directly addressed in this study.

Produced via immunoSEQ multiplex PCR; TCRdb's table is partial and in-frame only. The sample holds fewer than 80,000 clones, nearly 98% seen once. This clone appeared a few times. What it binds is unknown. The starting material was CD4+ T cells from blood, obtained before the transplant. This TCR came from a human donor who received a combined kidney and bone marrow transplant.

CDR3: CASRPGTGNTGELFF. Here the CDR3 DNA reads TGTGCCAGTAGACCTGGGACAGGGAACACCGGGGAGCTGTTTTTT. The chain has TRBV19 and TRBJ2-2, with 8 bases that match TRBD1. Germline CDR1 is LNHDA and CDR2 is SQIVND (reference sequence). The V segment lost 6 bases and the J segment 1 base; nucleotides outside the gene matches: 4. The CDR3 consists of 15 residues. Combining the CDR3 with reference TRBV19 and TRBJ2-2 gives the whole variable domain DGGITQSPKYLFRKEGQNVTLSCEQNLNHDAMYWYRQDPGQGLRLIYYSQIVNDFQKGDIAEGYSVSREKKESFPLTVTSAQKNPTAFYLCASRPGTGNTGELFFGEGSRLTVL.